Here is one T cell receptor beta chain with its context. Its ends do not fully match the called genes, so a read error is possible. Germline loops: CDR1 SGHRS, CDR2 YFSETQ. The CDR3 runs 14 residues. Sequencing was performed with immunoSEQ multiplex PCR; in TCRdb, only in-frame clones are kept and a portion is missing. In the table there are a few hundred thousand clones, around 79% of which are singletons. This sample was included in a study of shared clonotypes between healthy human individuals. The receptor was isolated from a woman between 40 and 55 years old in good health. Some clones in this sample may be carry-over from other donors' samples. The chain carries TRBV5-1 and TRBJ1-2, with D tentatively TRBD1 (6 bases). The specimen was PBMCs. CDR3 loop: CASSLGQNRYGYTF. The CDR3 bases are TGTGCCAGCAGCTTGGGACAAAACCGCTATGGCTACACCTTC.